This T cell receptor beta chain stems from a study of cytomegalovirus exposure and HLA in healthy donors. Researchers ran the PCR with 60 Vbeta and 13 Jbeta primers. Generated by immunoSEQ multiplex PCR, the TCRdb table keeps only in-frame clones and is missing some. Counted here are some 130,000 clones, 73% occurring once; the ten biggest clones make up around 1.4%. Study-wide results and limits: The study reported that TCR beta sequences accurately predicted HLA-A and HLA-B alleles in most subjects. Rarity held for most TCR sequences, but there were some public TCRs that occurred in many donors.

Remarks on this clone: What it recognizes is unknown.

The CDR3 totals 14 residues. V lost 6 bases and J 0 bases, leaving 12 bases between the germline ends. Germline V gene sequence: CDR1 SEHNR, CDR2 FQNEAQ (reference sequence). The receptor comes from a woman between 35 and 50 years old in good health and CMV-seronegative. V and J are TRBV7-9 and TRBJ2-7; the D gene is possibly TRBD2 (6 bases). Sequencing was performed on PBMCs. The chain's CDR3 is CASRPAGSSYEQYF. Here the CDR3 DNA reads TGTGCCAGCAGACCAGCCGGGAGCTCCTACGAGCAGTACTTC.